Below are 4 T cell receptor beta chains sequenced from a single sample in a study of blood T cell repertoires in COVID-19. Clones were read by immunoSEQ multiplex PCR, and TCRdb kept only the in-frame ones, dropping some. The table has around 140,000 clones, roughly 79% seen once. Sequencing was done on a sample of peripheral blood. These receptors all stem from a woman aged 60 to 75 with acute or convalescent COVID-19.

V and J are TRBV11-2 and TRBJ1-4, with 9 bases matching TRBD1. V was clipped by 5 bases and J by 6 bases; unmatched bases: 4. CDR3 length: 14 amino acids. Germline V lookup: CDR1 SGHAT, CDR2 FQNNGV. The CDR3 DNA follows: TGTGCCAGCAGCCAGACAGGGGGGGATGAAAAACTGTTTTTT. Its translation: CASSQTGGDEKLFF. Filled out from reference TRBV11-2 and TRBJ1-4, the complete variable domain reads EAGVAQSPRYKIIEKRQSVAFWCNPISGHATLYWYQQILGQGPKLLIQFQNNGVVDDSQLPKDRFSAERLKGVDSTLKIQPAKLEDSAVYLCASSQTGGDEKLFFGSGTQLSVL.

This clone was picked up one time. V and J are TRBV25-1 and TRBJ2-2; TRBD2 aligns across 13 bases. Germline-derived CDR1 and CDR2 are MGHDK and SYGVNS. Trimming removed 4 bases from V and 2 bases from J; junction bases left unmatched: 7. The CDR3 runs to 18 residues. The CDR3 spells CASSGGTSGTLNTGELFF. CDR3 nucleotides: TGTGCCAGCAGTGGGGGGACTAGCGGGACCCTCAACACCGGGGAGCTGTTTTTT.

This clone was observed a single time. The chain is built from TRBV30 and TRBJ1-4, with TRBD1 as a possible D gene (5 bases). Trimming pared 1 base from V and 8 bases from J, leaving 17 bases between. Germline lookup yields CDR1 GTSNPN and CDR2 SVGIG (reference sequence). The CDR3 runs 15 residues. The CDR3 sequence: CAWSDQGGLGEKLFF. CDR3 nucleotide sequence: TGTGCCTGGAGTGATCAGGGCGGCTTAGGGGAAAAACTGTTTTTT.

For the CDR3, the DNA is TGTGCCATCAGTGATGGACTGGGGACAGATACGCAGTATTTT. Protein: CAISDGLGTDTQYF. V and J are TRBV10-3 and TRBJ2-3; possible D gene TRBD2, 5 bases. Germline CDR1 and CDR2: ENHRY and SYGVKD. CDR3 length: 14 amino acids. V lost 3 bases and J 3 bases, leaving 10 bases between the germline ends.